What follows is one T cell receptor (beta chain) and its context. What it binds is not known. Splitting of each subset's genomic DNA was done evenly across several immunoSEQ plates. Measured with immunoSEQ multiplex PCR; TCRdb has only the in-frame clones, and not every one. The repertoire holds about 980,000 clones, with around 80% as singletons. Trimming removed 1 base from V and 7 bases from J; junction bases left unmatched: 14. Germline lookup yields CDR1 SNHLY and CDR2 FYNNEI. The CDR3 has 18 residues. This specimen comes from a study of shared clonotypes between healthy human individuals. Overall study results and limits: It was the few donors that limited the genetic and exposure-history diversity represented.

This sequence was found in a man aged 18 to 35 in good health. The chain carries TRBV2 and TRBJ2-1, with 9 bases that match TRBD2. Sequenced material: memory CD4+ T cells sorted from blood. Indicated subset: CD45RA-negative fraction. The CDR3 DNA reads as TGTGCCAGCAGTGAAGGGACTAGCGTCCGAAAAGGGAATAATGAGCAGTTCTTC. Amino acids: CASSEGTSVRKGNNEQFF.